These 11 T cell receptor beta chains were all obtained from the same sample, sequenced in a study of CD8+CD57+ T cells in acquired aplastic anemia. TCR beta VDJ and CDR3 were profiled, and genomic DNA was the template. TCRdb reprocessed the reads with MiXCR, giving one entry per CDR3 protein. Of approximately 170,000 distinct CDR3 sequences in the sample, approximately 60% were seen once. Material: sorted CD4+, CD8+, or CD8+CD57+ T cells (not recorded which) from PBMCs. These receptor sequences come from a human donor in good health.

The rearrangement joins TRBV7-3 to TRBJ2-3; D is perhaps TRBD1 or TRBD2 (5 bases each). CDR1 and CDR2 from the germline V gene are SGHTA and FQGTGA. The CDR3 runs 13 residues. V shed 5 bases and J shed 5 bases, with 11 bases lying between them. CDR3 sequence reads: CASSLRERDTQYF. The DNA for the CDR3 is TGTGCCAGCAGCCTCAGGGAGCGAGATACGCAGTATTTT.

The V and J genes are TRBV24-1 and TRBJ2-1; D remains ambiguous. Trimming shortened V by 0 bases and J by 5 bases, and 7 bases separated the two germline ends. The CDR3 is 14 amino acids. CDR1 is KGHDR, CDR2 SFDVKD, per germline. The CDR3 DNA reads TGTGCCACCAGTGATTTGGGGTCGGACAATGAGCAGTTCTTC. This gives the protein CATSDLGSDNEQFF.

This chain connects TRBV19 to TRBJ1-6, with D perhaps TRBD1 (5 bases). Germline-derived CDR1 and CDR2 are LNHDA and SQIVND (reference sequence). The CDR3 length is 14 residues. Trimming cost V 7 bases and J 9 bases, with 16 bases left between them. CDR3: CASTAGTLGSPLHF. CDR3 bases: TGTGCCAGTACGGCCGGGACTTTAGGTTCACCCCTCCACTTT. The full variable domain, with the rest looked up from reference TRBV19 and TRBJ1-6, is DGGITQSPKYLFRKEGQNVTLSCEQNLNHDAMYWYRQDPGQGLRLIYYSQIVNDFQKGDIAEGYSVSREKKESFPLTVTSAQKNPTAFYLCASTAGTLGSPLHFGNGTRLTVT.

V is TRBV5-4 and J is TRBJ2-1; D remains unclear. Germline V CDR1 and CDR2: SGHNT, YYREEE (reference sequence). CDR3 length equals 13 residues. V was pared by 1 base and J by 7 bases, with 9 bases between. As DNA, the CDR3 is TGTGCCAGCAGCTTGAGGGTCGGAAATGAGCAGTTCTTC. Its translation is CASSLRVGNEQFF.

V gene TRBV20-1 combines with J gene TRBJ1-5; D gene ambiguous. The length of the CDR3 is 12 residues. Trimming removed 4 bases at V and 11 bases at J, with 15 bases between. Germline V CDR1 and CDR2: DFQATT, SNEGSKA (reference sequence). The CDR3 DNA reads TGCAGTGCTACGGACGGTTTCTTGTCCCAGCATTTT. It yields the protein CSATDGFLSQHF.

Many counts were recorded for this clonotype. The chain has TRBV4-2 and TRBJ1-4; D perhaps matches TRBD1 (6 bases). This CDR3 has 17 amino acids. Germline-derived CDR1 and CDR2 are LGHNA and YNFKEQ. The V gene lost 4 bases and the J gene lost 5 bases, with 20 bases spanning the gap. The CDR3 sequence is CASSPRRDTDGNEKLFF. DNA for the CDR3: TGTGCCAGCAGCCCGCGCCGGGACACCGACGGGAATGAAAAACTGTTTTTT.

This clonotype was observed a single time. The chain combines TRBV7-6 with TRBJ2-7; 7 nucleotides line up with TRBD1. The CDR3 spans 13 residues. With V trimmed by 4 bases and J by 3 bases, 3 bases remained unmatched. CDR1 SGHVS and CDR2 FNYEAQ come from the germline V gene. The CDR3 is CASSSWDSYEQYF. The CDR3 DNA is TGTGCCAGCAGCTCCTGGGACAGCTACGAGCAGTACTTC.

Worth noting for this clonotype: Germline and junction disagree at one end, which may indicate a read error. V is TRBV20-1 and J is TRBJ1-2, with 9 bases matching TRBD1. The V gene's germline CDR1 is DFQATT and CDR2 SNEGSKA (reference sequence). CDR3 length: 10 amino acids. Here the CDR3 reads CSASIGTGFF. The CDR3 DNA is TGCAGTGCTAGCATCGGGACAGGGTTTTTC.

This clonotype was observed many times. The chain is built from TRBV2 and TRBJ2-7; D is unclear. There are 13 residues in the CDR3. V lost 4 bases and J 4 bases, leaving 11 bases between the germline ends. Germline CDR1 is SNHLY and CDR2 is FYNNEI. The CDR3 here is CASSAGLGYEQYF. DNA for the CDR3: TGTGCCAGCAGTGCTGGGTTAGGTTACGAGCAGTACTTC.

This clonotype was recorded many times. The chain uses TRBV2 and TRBJ2-7, with 9 nucleotides matching TRBD2. The V segment lost 5 bases and the J segment 2 bases; nucleotides outside the gene matches: 10. CDR1 is SNHLY and CDR2 is FYNNEI in the germline V gene. The CDR3 is made up of 16 amino acids. In DNA form, the CDR3 reads TGTGCCAGCAGTTTGCCGGGACTAGCAGACACCTACGAGCAGTACTTC. As protein: CASSLPGLADTYEQYF. The whole variable domain, remainder taken from reference TRBV2 and TRBJ2-7, is EPEVTQTPSHQVTQMGQEVILRCVPISNHLYFYWYRQILGQKVEFLVSFYNNEISEKSEIFDDQFSVERPDGSNFTLKIRSTKLEDSAMYFCASSLPGLADTYEQYFGPGTRLTVT.

The V and J genes are TRBV7-9 and TRBJ2-5; 9 bases match TRBD2. With V trimmed by 5 bases and J by 0 bases, 7 bases remained unmatched. The CDR3 contains 16 residues. CDR1 is SEHNR and CDR2 is FQNEAQ in the germline V gene (reference sequence). CDR3 nucleotides: TGTGCCAGCAGCGCAATAGCGGGGGAACACCAAGAGACCCAGTACTTC. Translated: CASSAIAGEHQETQYF.